This TCR beta chain came from a study of vaccination and CD4 T cells after COVID-19. General study points: The rise in median SARS-CoV-2-reactive clonotypes, from roughly 21 to 40, was not significant.

The CDR3 sequence is 15 residues long. The germline V gene has CDR1 DFQATT and CDR2 SNEGSKA (reference sequence). Treatment reported: approximately 9-day PBMC culture with coronavirus spike peptide pools or control peptides (ViraFEST assay). With peptide pools, ViraFEST first expanded antigen-specific T cells and afterwards sequenced their TCRs. This clonotype was seen once. Its antigen is not identified. Cultured CD4+ T cell DNA underwent sequencing with the Oncomine TCR Beta short-read assay. It was from cultured CD4+ T cells that genomic DNA was extracted. TCRdb redid the calling of the PCR reads with MiXCR, one entry per CDR3 protein. This table has some 14,000 distinct CDR3 sequences, approximately 52% appearing once.

Sequencing was carried out using CD4+ T cells from blood, cultured in vitro. The chain joins TRBV20-1 to TRBJ1-1; D unresolved. This TCR was recovered from a human donor who had recovered from COVID-19. The CDR3 region is CSLYMARSPNTEAFF. For the CDR3, the DNA is TGCAGCCTATACATGGCGCGTTCCCCGAACACTGAAGCTTTCTTT.